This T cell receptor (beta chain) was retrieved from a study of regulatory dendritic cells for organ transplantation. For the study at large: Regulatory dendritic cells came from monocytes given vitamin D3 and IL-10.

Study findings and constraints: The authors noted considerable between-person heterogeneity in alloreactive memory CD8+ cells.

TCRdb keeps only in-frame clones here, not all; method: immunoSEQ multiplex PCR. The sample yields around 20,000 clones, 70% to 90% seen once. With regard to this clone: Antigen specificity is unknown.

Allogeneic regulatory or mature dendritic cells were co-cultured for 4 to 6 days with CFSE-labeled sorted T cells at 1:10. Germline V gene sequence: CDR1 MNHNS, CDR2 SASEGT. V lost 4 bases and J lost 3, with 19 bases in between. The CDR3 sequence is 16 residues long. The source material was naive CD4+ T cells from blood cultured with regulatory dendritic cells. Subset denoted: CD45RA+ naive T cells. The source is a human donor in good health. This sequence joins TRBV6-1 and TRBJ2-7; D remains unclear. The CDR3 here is CASSGLTRRANYEQYF. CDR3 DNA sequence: TGTGCCAGCAGTGGCCTTACCCGTCGGGCGAACTACGAGCAGTACTTC.